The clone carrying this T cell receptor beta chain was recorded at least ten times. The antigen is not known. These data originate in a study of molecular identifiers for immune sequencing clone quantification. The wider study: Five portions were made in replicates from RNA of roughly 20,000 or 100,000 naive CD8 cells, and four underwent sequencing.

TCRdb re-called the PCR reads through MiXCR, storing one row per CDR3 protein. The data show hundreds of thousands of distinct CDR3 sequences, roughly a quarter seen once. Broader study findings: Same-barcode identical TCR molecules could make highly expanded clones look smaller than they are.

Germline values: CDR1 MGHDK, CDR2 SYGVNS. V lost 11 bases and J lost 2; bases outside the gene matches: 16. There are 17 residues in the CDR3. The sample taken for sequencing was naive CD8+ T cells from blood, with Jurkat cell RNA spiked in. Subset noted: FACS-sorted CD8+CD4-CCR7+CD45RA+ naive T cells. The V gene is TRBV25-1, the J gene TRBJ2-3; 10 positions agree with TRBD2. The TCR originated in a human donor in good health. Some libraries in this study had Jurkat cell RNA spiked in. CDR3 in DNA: TGTGCCGCATCGGCTAGCGGGGGAGCCATCCCCACAGATACGCAGTATTTT. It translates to CAASASGGAIPTDTQYF.